This is a list of T cell receptor beta chains from one sample in a study of T cell changes during pregnancy in multiple sclerosis. Some clones are missing from TCRdb's copy, which holds only in-frame ones; the method was immunoSEQ multiplex PCR. This table has around 62,000 clones, roughly 93% appearing once. Sequencing was performed on CD8+ T cells from peripheral blood mononuclear cells, taken in the second trimester of pregnancy. The receptors here all came from a female donor with multiple sclerosis, enrolled in a pregnancy study. CDR3s include the opening cysteine and the closing phenylalanine or tryptophan. The D gene is left open where the match is weak. Not all rows give a size; the values are once, few, many and, for expanded clones, a class.

>-|-|TRBV5-1|TRBJ2-3
TGCGCCAGCAGCTTGGCCGAGGCACCGGGGTGGGGCACAGATACGCAGTATTTT
CASSLAEAPGWGTDTQYF
>-|-|TRBV28|TRBJ2-6
TGTGCCAGCAACGAGGTCTCTGGGGCCAACGTCCTGACTTTC
CASNEVSGANVLTF
>TRBD2|-|TRBV27|TRBJ2-7
TGTGCCAGCGCGTGGACTAGTCGACTTTACGAGCAGTACTTC
CASAWTSRLYEQYF
>-|-|TRBV11-2|TRBJ1-4
TGTGCCAGCAGCCCCTGGAAGGAGCCAAATGAAAAACTGTTTTTT
CASSPWKEPNEKLFF
>-|-|TRBV9|TRBJ1-2
TGTGCCAGCAGCGTAGGGAGTAGCACGGACTATGGCTACACCTTC
CASSVGSSTDYGYTF
>-|-|TRBV6-5|TRBJ2-5
TGTGCCAGCAGTTACTCACCGGGGACTCAACAGGAGACCCAGTACTTC
CASSYSPGTQQETQYF
>-|-|TRBV5-5|TRBJ1-2
TGTGCCAGCAGCTTTTTCCCCGAAGGGGTAGATGGCTACACCTTC
CASSFFPEGVDGYTF
>-|-|TRBV7-9|TRBJ1-1
TGTGCCAGCAGCTTACCCGGAGGCACTGAAGCTTTCTTT
CASSLPGGTEAFF
>-|-|TRBV10-3|TRBJ2-2
TGTGCCATCATGGGACTCAACACCGGGGAGCTGTTTTTT
CAIMGLNTGELFF
>TRBD1|-|TRBV7-9|TRBJ2-7
TGTGCCAGCAGCGCTGGGGACAGGGCCCACGAGCAGTACTTC
CASSAGDRAHEQYF
>TRBD1|-|TRBV19|TRBJ1-5
TGTGCCAGTAACCACAGGGGGCGCGGAAATCAGCCCCAGCATTTT
CASNHRGRGNQPQHF
>-|-|TRBV5-1|TRBJ1-2
TGCGCCAGCAGCTGGGCTGAGGGTAGTAACTATGGCTACACCTTC
CASSWAEGSNYGYTF
>-|once|TRBV9|TRBJ1-1
TGTGCCAGCAGCCTTGGGGGGTCCACTGAAGCTTTCTTT
CASSLGGSTEAFF
>TRBD1|-|TRBV5-3|TRBJ2-7
TGTGCCAGAAGTCATTTCGGCCCCCGGACAGGGGTTTCCTACGAGCAGTACTTC
CARSHFGPRTGVSYEQYF
>TRBD2|-|TRBV25-1|TRBJ2-3
TGTGCCATCGGGGCGGGAGCCCCGGATACGCAGTATTTT
CAIGAGAPDTQYF
>TRBD1|many|TRBV6-5|TRBJ2-1
TGTGCCAGCAGTTACGCTGGACAGGGGTTTATCAATGAGCAGTTCTTC
CASSYAGQGFINEQFF
>-|few|TRBV7-9|TRBJ1-5
TGTGCCAGCAGCTCTTCGGAGGGCAATCAGCCCCAGCATTTT
CASSSSEGNQPQHF
>TRBD1|-|TRBV5-1|TRBJ2-4
TGCGCCAGCAGCCTCGGGACAGGGGAAAACATTCAGTACTTC
CASSLGTGENIQYF
>-|once|TRBV9|TRBJ1-1
TGTGCCAGCAGCGTAGCTGGCAAACGGAACACTGAAGCTTTCTTT
CASSVAGKRNTEAFF
>-|-|TRBV29-1|TRBJ2-5
TGCAGCGTTGAAGCCTCAGGGGCCAGAGAGACCCAGTACTTC
CSVEASGARETQYF
>TRBD1|-|TRBV9|TRBJ1-3
TGTGCCAGCAGCGTAGAGGGGGCGCACGGAAACACCATATATTTT
CASSVEGAHGNTIYF
>-|-|TRBV29-1|TRBJ1-2
TGCAGCGTGCGGGGGGGGGCCGATGGCTACACCTTC
CSVRGGADGYTF
>TRBD1|once|TRBV4-3|TRBJ1-1
TGCGCCAGCAGCCAATGGAGGACAGGGCCATCAAGCGCTGAAGCTTTCTTT
CASSQWRTGPSSAEAFF
>-|-|TRBV2|TRBJ2-3
TGTGCCAGCAGAAGGGGTCCTTACCTCACAGATACGCAGTATTTT
CASRRGPYLTDTQYF
>-|-|TRBV7-3|TRBJ2-2
TGTGCCAGCAGCTTAGGCCACTTAAGGGGCACCGGGGAGCTGTTTTTT
CASSLGHLRGTGELFF
>TRBD2|-|TRBV4-1|TRBJ2-2
TGCGCCAGCAGCCAAACTAGCGGGGGGGCATACACCGGGGAGCTGTTTTTT
CASSQTSGGAYTGELFF
>TRBD1|-|TRBV4-3|TRBJ2-7
TGCGCCAGCAGCCCGGGGACAGGATCATCCTACGAGCAGTACTTC
CASSPGTGSSYEQYF
>TRBD1|-|TRBV9|TRBJ1-1
TGTGCCAGCAACCCTGGGACAGACATGAACACTGAAGCTTTCTTT
CASNPGTDMNTEAFF
>TRBD1|-|TRBV2|TRBJ1-2
TGTGCCAGCAGAGGACAGGGAAGCGGCTATGGCTACACCTTC
CASRGQGSGYGYTF
>-|-|TRBV19|TRBJ2-1
TGTGCCAGTAGTCTAGGACAGTACAATGAGCAGTTCTTC
CASSLGQYNEQFF
>TRBD1|-|TRBV9|TRBJ2-1
TGTGCCAGCAGCGTCGAGGGACAGACCTCCTACAATGAGCAGTTCTTC
CASSVEGQTSYNEQFF
>-|-|TRBV5-8|TRBJ2-7
TGTGCCAGCAGCTTGGCGCTGGGAGCCTCCTACGAGCAGTACTTC
CASSLALGASYEQYF